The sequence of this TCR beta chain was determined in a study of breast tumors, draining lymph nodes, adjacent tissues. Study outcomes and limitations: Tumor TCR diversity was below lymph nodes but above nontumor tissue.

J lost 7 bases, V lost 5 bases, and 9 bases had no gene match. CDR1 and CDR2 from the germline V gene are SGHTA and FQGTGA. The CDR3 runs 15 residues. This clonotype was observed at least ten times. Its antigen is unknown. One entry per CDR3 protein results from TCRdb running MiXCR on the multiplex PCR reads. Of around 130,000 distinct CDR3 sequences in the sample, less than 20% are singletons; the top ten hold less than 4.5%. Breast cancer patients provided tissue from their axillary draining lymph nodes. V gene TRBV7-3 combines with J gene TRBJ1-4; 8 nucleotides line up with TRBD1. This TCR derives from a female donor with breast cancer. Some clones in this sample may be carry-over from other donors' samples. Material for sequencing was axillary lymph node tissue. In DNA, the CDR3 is TGTGCCAGCAGCCTTAACAGGGGGGGTATTGAAAAACTGTTTTTT. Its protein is CASSLNRGGIEKLFF.